The rows below give T cell receptor beta chains drawn from one sample of a study of pediatric ulcerative colitis. Assay used: immunoSEQ multiplex PCR; TCRdb lists only in-frame clones, some missing. The table records approximately 18,000 clones, 70% to 80% of them present only once. The specimen was gut tissue. The receptors stem from a boy aged 5-17 years with moderate ulcerative colitis. Both conserved end residues are part of each CDR3. D genes are given only for firm matches. The size entry is marked missing in some rows and otherwise reads once, few, many or a size class.

clone_size: -
v_call: TRBV6-1
d_call: -
j_call: TRBJ1-3
cdr3_aa: CASSEAPPHTGNTIYF
cdr3_nt: TGTGCCAGCAGTGAAGCCCCCCCTCACACTGGAAACACCATATATTTT

clone_size: -
v_call: TRBV5-5
d_call: TRBD2
j_call: TRBJ2-4
cdr3_aa: CASSYQLAGGLAKNIQYF
cdr3_nt: TGTGCCAGCAGCTATCAACTAGCGGGAGGCTTAGCCAAAAACATTCAGTACTTC

clone_size: -
v_call: TRBV6-5
d_call: -
j_call: TRBJ1-5
cdr3_aa: CASRSGLHDYVQHF
cdr3_nt: TGTGCCAGCAGGTCCGGGCTTCATGATTATGTCCAGCATTTT

clone_size: -
v_call: TRBV13
d_call: -
j_call: TRBJ1-2
cdr3_aa: CASSSNERTYGYTF
cdr3_nt: TGTGCCAGCAGCTCTAACGAGAGGACCTATGGCTACACCTTC

clone_size: -
v_call: TRBV21-1
d_call: -
j_call: TRBJ1-5
cdr3_aa: CASSFDRGNQPQHF
cdr3_nt: TGTGCCAGCAGTTTTGACAGGGGGAATCAGCCCCAGCATTTT

clone_size: -
v_call: TRBV5-1
d_call: TRBD1
j_call: TRBJ1-2
cdr3_aa: CASSLPGQGASAAGYTF
cdr3_nt: TGCGCCAGCAGCCTCCCCGGACAGGGGGCGAGTGCGGCTGGCTACACCTTC

clone_size: -
v_call: TRBV9
d_call: -
j_call: TRBJ2-3
cdr3_aa: CASSVAPLALTDTQYF
cdr3_nt: TGTGCCAGCAGCGTAGCACCGCTAGCCCTCACAGATACGCAGTATTTT

clone_size: -
v_call: TRBV14
d_call: -
j_call: TRBJ2-1
cdr3_aa: CASSPPGVARSYNEQFF
cdr3_nt: TGTGCCAGCAGCCCCCCTGGGGTAGCGCGCTCCTACAATGAGCAGTTCTTC

clone_size: -
v_call: TRBV4-2
d_call: TRBD2
j_call: TRBJ2-1
cdr3_aa: CASSQASGTSGNEQFF
cdr3_nt: TGTGCCAGCAGCCAAGCCTCGGGGACTAGCGGCAATGAGCAGTTCTTC

clone_size: -
v_call: TRBV5-1
d_call: -
j_call: TRBJ1-2
cdr3_aa: CASSLTAVLGYTF
cdr3_nt: TGCGCCAGCAGTCTAACTGCAGTTTTGGGCTACACCTTC

clone_size: -
v_call: TRBV19
d_call: TRBD2
j_call: TRBJ2-7
cdr3_aa: CASRGLAGREEQYF
cdr3_nt: TGTGCCAGTAGAGGACTAGCGGGAAGGGAAGAGCAGTACTTC

clone_size: -
v_call: TRBV2
d_call: -
j_call: TRBJ2-2
cdr3_aa: CASNYLRGTGELFF
cdr3_nt: TGTGCCAGCAATTACTTGCGAGGCACCGGGGAGCTGTTTTTT

clone_size: -
v_call: TRBV1
d_call: -
j_call: TRBJ1-2
cdr3_aa: CTSSLNPTREPTDYGYTF
cdr3_nt: TGCACCAGCAGCCTCAACCCAACCCGGGAGCCTACGGACTATGGCTACACCTTC

clone_size: medium-sized
v_call: TRBV6-6
d_call: -
j_call: TRBJ1-1
cdr3_aa: CASSYEQPRTEAFF
cdr3_nt: TGTGCCAGCAGTTATGAACAGCCGAGGACTGAAGCTTTCTTT

clone_size: -
v_call: TRBV7-2
d_call: TRBD1
j_call: TRBJ1-5
cdr3_aa: CASNAGQGGQPQHF
cdr3_nt: TGTGCCAGCAACGCGGGACAGGGAGGGCAGCCCCAGCATTTT

clone_size: once
v_call: TRBV14
d_call: TRBD2
j_call: TRBJ2-5
cdr3_aa: CASSQGVSSGGAETQYF
cdr3_nt: TGTGCCAGCAGCCAAGGGGTCTCTAGCGGGGGGGCCGAGACCCAGTACTTC

clone_size: -
v_call: TRBV7-2
d_call: -
j_call: TRBJ1-5
cdr3_aa: CASSLEGHPFQPQHF
cdr3_nt: TGTGCCAGCAGCTTAGAGGGACACCCGTTTCAGCCCCAGCATTTT

clone_size: -
v_call: TRBV5-4
d_call: -
j_call: TRBJ1-2
cdr3_aa: CASSGDYRNYGYTF
cdr3_nt: TGTGCCAGCAGCGGAGATTACAGGAACTATGGCTACACCTTC

clone_size: -
v_call: TRBV14
d_call: -
j_call: TRBJ2-4
cdr3_aa: CASSPQTALAKNIQYF
cdr3_nt: TGTGCCAGCAGCCCTCAGACAGCTCTAGCCAAAAACATTCAGTACTTC

clone_size: -
v_call: TRBV4-1
d_call: -
j_call: TRBJ2-4
cdr3_aa: CASSQADKNIQYF
cdr3_nt: TGCGCCAGCAGCCAAGCAGACAAAAACATTCAGTACTTC

clone_size: once
v_call: TRBV5-1
d_call: -
j_call: TRBJ2-3
cdr3_aa: CASSLGIQSYTDTQYF
cdr3_nt: TGCGCCAGCAGCTTGGGGATACAGTCCTACACAGATACGCAGTATTTT

clone_size: -
v_call: TRBV27
d_call: -
j_call: TRBJ1-4
cdr3_aa: CASSPRQEKLFF
cdr3_nt: TGTGCCAGCAGTCCTCGACAGGAAAAACTGTTTTTT

clone_size: -
v_call: TRBV5-4
d_call: -
j_call: TRBJ1-2
cdr3_aa: CASSLGGSNYGYTF
cdr3_nt: TGTGCCAGCAGCTTGGGGGGCTCGAACTATGGCTACACCTTC

clone_size: few
v_call: TRBV7-7
d_call: -
j_call: TRBJ1-1
cdr3_aa: CASSFEENTEAFF
cdr3_nt: TGTGCCAGCAGCTTCGAGGAGAACACTGAAGCTTTCTTT

clone_size: -
v_call: TRBV28
d_call: -
j_call: TRBJ2-4
cdr3_aa: CASSLIGLAKNIQYF
cdr3_nt: TGTGCCAGCAGTTTAATTGGGCTAGCCAAAAACATTCAGTACTTC

clone_size: -
v_call: TRBV5-4
d_call: -
j_call: TRBJ1-1
cdr3_aa: CASSFSTSRDTEAFF
cdr3_nt: TGTGCCAGCAGCTTTTCGACCTCTAGGGACACTGAAGCTTTCTTT

clone_size: -
v_call: TRBV7-9
d_call: -
j_call: TRBJ2-5
cdr3_aa: CASSPPNEGILETQYF
cdr3_nt: TGTGCCAGCAGCCCACCAAACGAGGGGATTCTTGAGACCCAGTACTTC

clone_size: -
v_call: TRBV29-1
d_call: TRBD2
j_call: TRBJ2-3
cdr3_aa: CSVWGGLAASTDTQYF
cdr3_nt: TGCAGCGTCTGGGGGGGACTAGCGGCTAGCACAGATACGCAGTATTTT

clone_size: once
v_call: TRBV5-4
d_call: TRBD2
j_call: TRBJ2-7
cdr3_aa: CASRSGLAGRGEQYF
cdr3_nt: TGTGCCAGCAGGTCCGGACTAGCGGGACGGGGCGAGCAGTACTTC

clone_size: once
v_call: TRBV9
d_call: TRBD1
j_call: TRBJ1-2
cdr3_aa: CASSVTGTGGAMDGYTF
cdr3_nt: TGTGCCAGCAGCGTAACCGGGACAGGGGGGGCGATGGATGGCTACACCTTC

clone_size: -
v_call: TRBV6-5
d_call: TRBD2
j_call: TRBJ2-5
cdr3_aa: CASSYFGGAETQYF
cdr3_nt: TGTGCCAGCAGTTACTTCGGGGGGGCGGAGACCCAGTACTTC

clone_size: -
v_call: TRBV19
d_call: -
j_call: TRBJ1-1
cdr3_aa: CASSSGGATTEAFF
cdr3_nt: TGTGCCAGTAGCTCGGGGGGGGCCACCACTGAAGCTTTCTTT

clone_size: -
v_call: TRBV6-5
d_call: -
j_call: TRBJ1-2
cdr3_aa: CASRTDVGIYGYTF
cdr3_nt: TGTGCCAGCAGAACGGATGTGGGGATCTATGGCTACACCTTC

clone_size: few
v_call: TRBV30
d_call: TRBD1
j_call: TRBJ1-2
cdr3_aa: CAWNHGTGGYGYTF
cdr3_nt: TGTGCCTGGAACCACGGGACAGGGGGCTATGGCTACACCTTC

clone_size: once
v_call: TRBV5-1
d_call: -
j_call: TRBJ1-2
cdr3_aa: CASSLGGFSYGYTF
cdr3_nt: TGCGCCAGCAGCTTGGGGGGATTTAGCTATGGCTACACCTTC

clone_size: -
v_call: TRBV6-6
d_call: TRBD2
j_call: TRBJ2-5
cdr3_aa: CASSFSSGSGETQYF
cdr3_nt: TGTGCCAGCAGTTTCTCTAGCGGGAGCGGTGAGACCCAGTACTTC

clone_size: -
v_call: TRBV4-2
d_call: -
j_call: TRBJ2-2
cdr3_aa: CASSGRGSNTGELFF
cdr3_nt: TGTGCCAGCAGCGGCCGGGGGAGTAACACCGGGGAGCTGTTTTTT

clone_size: -
v_call: TRBV6-5
d_call: -
j_call: TRBJ2-5
cdr3_aa: CASSYSLIQQETQYF
cdr3_nt: TGTGCCAGCAGTTACTCTCTTATACAGCAAGAGACCCAGTACTTC

clone_size: -
v_call: TRBV19
d_call: -
j_call: TRBJ2-5
cdr3_aa: CASSTGMAETQYF
cdr3_nt: TGTGCCAGTAGTACAGGGATGGCGGAGACCCAGTACTTC

clone_size: few
v_call: TRBV6-5
d_call: -
j_call: TRBJ1-5
cdr3_aa: CASRGGLSNQPQHF
cdr3_nt: TGTGCCAGCAGAGGAGGATTAAGCAATCAGCCCCAGCATTTT

clone_size: -
v_call: TRBV9
d_call: -
j_call: TRBJ1-1
cdr3_aa: CASSVEMDTEAFF
cdr3_nt: TGTGCCAGCAGCGTAGAGATGGACACTGAAGCTTTCTTT

clone_size: -
v_call: TRBV5-1
d_call: -
j_call: TRBJ2-1
cdr3_aa: CASSFALYNEQFF
cdr3_nt: TGCGCCAGCAGCTTCGCTCTTTACAATGAGCAGTTCTTC

clone_size: -
v_call: TRBV5-1
d_call: -
j_call: TRBJ1-1
cdr3_aa: CASSWMTGTVNTEAFF
cdr3_nt: TGCGCCAGCAGCTGGATGACCGGGACGGTGAACACTGAAGCTTTCTTT

clone_size: -
v_call: TRBV5-1
d_call: -
j_call: TRBJ1-1
cdr3_aa: CASSSAPGTASEAFF
cdr3_nt: TGCGCCAGCAGCTCGGCTCCAGGGACGGCGAGCGAAGCTTTCTTT

clone_size: -
v_call: TRBV5-1
d_call: TRBD2
j_call: TRBJ2-3
cdr3_aa: CASSRRVTSGASTDTQYF
cdr3_nt: TGCGCCAGCAGCCGGAGGGTCACTAGCGGTGCTAGCACAGATACGCAGTATTTT

clone_size: -
v_call: TRBV13
d_call: -
j_call: TRBJ2-3
cdr3_aa: CASSRDARPDTQYF
cdr3_nt: TGTGCCAGCAGCAGAGATGCCCGCCCAGATACGCAGTATTTT

clone_size: few
v_call: TRBV5-1
d_call: TRBD1
j_call: TRBJ2-7
cdr3_aa: CASSLVTGQGSNEQYF
cdr3_nt: TGCGCCAGCAGCTTGGTCACAGGACAGGGGAGCAACGAGCAGTACTTC

clone_size: -
v_call: TRBV18
d_call: TRBD1
j_call: TRBJ2-7
cdr3_aa: CASSPPLGRGLEQYF
cdr3_nt: TGTGCCAGCTCACCTCCTCTTGGCAGGGGGCTGGAGCAGTACTTC

clone_size: -
v_call: TRBV6-1
d_call: -
j_call: TRBJ2-7
cdr3_aa: CASTASSYEQYF
cdr3_nt: TGTGCCAGCACCGCCAGTTCCTACGAGCAGTACTTC

clone_size: once
v_call: TRBV6-4
d_call: -
j_call: TRBJ2-5
cdr3_aa: CASSANSGEGQETQYF
cdr3_nt: TGTGCCAGCAGTGCGAACAGCGGAGAAGGTCAAGAGACCCAGTACTTC

clone_size: -
v_call: TRBV19
d_call: -
j_call: TRBJ1-1
cdr3_aa: CASSPYLSDTEAFF
cdr3_nt: TGTGCCAGTAGTCCATATTTATCTGACACTGAAGCTTTCTTT

clone_size: -
v_call: TRBV9
d_call: -
j_call: TRBJ2-1
cdr3_aa: CASSVEALGDEQFF
cdr3_nt: TGTGCCAGCAGCGTAGAGGCGTTGGGGGACGAGCAGTTCTTC

clone_size: -
v_call: TRBV6-5
d_call: TRBD1
j_call: TRBJ2-7
cdr3_aa: CASSHLQGIIYEQYF
cdr3_nt: TGTGCCAGCAGTCACTTACAGGGGATCATCTACGAGCAGTACTTC

clone_size: -
v_call: TRBV19
d_call: TRBD1
j_call: TRBJ1-5
cdr3_aa: CASSIRDRDHQPQHF
cdr3_nt: TGTGCCAGTAGTATCCGGGACAGAGACCATCAGCCCCAGCATTTT